The T cell receptor beta chain under discussion was sequenced for a study of human T cells and chemical hapten exposure. As for the study in general: All through the roughly 25-week study, the scalp of each patient received diphenylcyclopropenone doses weekly. Small pooled library volume differences chiefly drove per-sample TCR yield variation.

Only a few counts were recorded for this clonotype. Time point in this sample: patch test 3, about 24 weeks after DPC sensitization. Treatment in this sample: therapeutic diphenylcyclopropenone sensitization with weekly scalp DPC. Germline CDR1 reads SGHTA; CDR2 reads FQGNSA. The CDR3 is made up of 12 amino acids. V lost 2 bases to trimming and J lost 5 bases, with 7 bases between them. Library construction involved attaching unique molecular identifiers to individual cDNA molecules, which allowed quantitative, reproducible TCR counting. In TCRdb, the RACE reads were re-called with MiXCR into one record per CDR3 protein. Seen here are under 200,000 distinct CDR3 sequences, about 27% observed once, and the top ten hold approximately 2.3%.

The TCR comes from a woman between 18 and 29 years old with alopecia areata. Some clones in this sample may be carry-over from other donors' samples. The J gene is TRBJ2-7, the V gene TRBV7-2; D is ambiguous. The source was whole blood, collected in connection with sensitization to the hapten diphenylcyclopropenone (DPC). The CDR3 spells CASSLMGNEQYF. CDR3 nucleotide sequence: TGTGCCAGCAGCTTAATGGGCAACGAGCAGTACTTC.